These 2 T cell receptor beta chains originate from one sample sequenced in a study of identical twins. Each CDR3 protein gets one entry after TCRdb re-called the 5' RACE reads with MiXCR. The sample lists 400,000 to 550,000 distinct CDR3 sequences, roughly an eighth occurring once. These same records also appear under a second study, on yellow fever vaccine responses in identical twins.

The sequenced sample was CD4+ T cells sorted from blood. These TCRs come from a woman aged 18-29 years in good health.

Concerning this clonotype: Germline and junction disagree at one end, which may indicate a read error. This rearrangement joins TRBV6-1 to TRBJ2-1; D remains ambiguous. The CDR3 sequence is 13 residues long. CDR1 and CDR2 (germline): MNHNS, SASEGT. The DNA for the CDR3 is TGTGCCAGCAGCCCGGGTTTGTACACTGAGCAGTTCTTC. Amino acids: CASSPGLYTEQFF.

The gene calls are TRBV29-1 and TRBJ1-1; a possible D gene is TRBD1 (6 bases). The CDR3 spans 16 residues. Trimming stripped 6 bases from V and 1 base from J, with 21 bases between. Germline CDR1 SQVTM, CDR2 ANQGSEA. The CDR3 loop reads CSVLPGAGARNTEAFF. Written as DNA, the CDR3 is TGCAGCGTCCTCCCGGGGGCAGGGGCACGGAACACTGAAGCTTTCTTT.